The sequence of this T cell receptor beta chain was determined in a study of metastatic and nonmetastatic thyroid tumors. Germline CDR1 is SGHTA and CDR2 is FQGTGA. The CDR3 loop spans 13 amino acids. TCRdb redid the clone calls on the PCR reads using MiXCR. The sample lists 10,000 to 15,000 clones; under 30% were seen once. Nobody among the patients had been given any treatment before thyroid surgery. Concerning this clone: Mismatch with germline at one junction end may stem from a read error.

The clonotype comes from a female donor with papillary thyroid cancer or a benign thyroid nodule (not recorded which). Some clones in this sample may be carry-over from other donors' samples. The chain joins TRBV7-3 to TRBJ1-6; D is unclear. The sample taken for sequencing was tumor tissue. The DNA of the CDR3 is TGTGCCGGCAGCTTGCGTGATGGTTCACCCCCCCACTTT. It translates to CAGSLRDGSPPHF.